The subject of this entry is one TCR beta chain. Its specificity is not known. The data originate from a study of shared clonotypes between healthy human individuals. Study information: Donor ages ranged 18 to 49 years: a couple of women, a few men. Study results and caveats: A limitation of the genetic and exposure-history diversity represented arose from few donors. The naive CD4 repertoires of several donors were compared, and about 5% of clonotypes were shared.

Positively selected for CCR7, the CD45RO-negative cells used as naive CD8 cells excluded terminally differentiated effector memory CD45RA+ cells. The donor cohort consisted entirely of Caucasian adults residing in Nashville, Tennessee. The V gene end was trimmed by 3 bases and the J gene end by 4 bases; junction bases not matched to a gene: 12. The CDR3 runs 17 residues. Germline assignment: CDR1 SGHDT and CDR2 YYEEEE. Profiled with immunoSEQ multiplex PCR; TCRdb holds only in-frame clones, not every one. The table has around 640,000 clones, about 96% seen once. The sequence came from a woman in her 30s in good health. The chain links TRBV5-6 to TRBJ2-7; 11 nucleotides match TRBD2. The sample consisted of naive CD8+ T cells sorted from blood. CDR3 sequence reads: CASSSSSYASGRYEQYF. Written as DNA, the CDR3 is TGTGCCAGCAGCTCAAGCTCCTACGCTAGCGGGAGGTACGAGCAGTACTTC.